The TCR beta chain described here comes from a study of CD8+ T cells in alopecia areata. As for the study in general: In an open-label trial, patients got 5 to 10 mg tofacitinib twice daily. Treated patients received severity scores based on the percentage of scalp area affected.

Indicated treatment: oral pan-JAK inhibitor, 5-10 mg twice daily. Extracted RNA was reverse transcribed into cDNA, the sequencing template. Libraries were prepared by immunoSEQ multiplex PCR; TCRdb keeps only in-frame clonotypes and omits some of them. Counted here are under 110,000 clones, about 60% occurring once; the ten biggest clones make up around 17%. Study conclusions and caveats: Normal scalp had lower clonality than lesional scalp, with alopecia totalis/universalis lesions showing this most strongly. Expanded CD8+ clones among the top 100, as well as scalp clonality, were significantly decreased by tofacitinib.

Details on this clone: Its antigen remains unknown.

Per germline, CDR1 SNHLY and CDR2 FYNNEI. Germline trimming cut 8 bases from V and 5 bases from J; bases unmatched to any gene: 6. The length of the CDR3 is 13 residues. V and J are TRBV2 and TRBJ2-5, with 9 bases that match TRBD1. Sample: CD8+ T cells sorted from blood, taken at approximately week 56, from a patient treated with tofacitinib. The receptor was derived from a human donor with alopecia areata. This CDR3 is CASWDRVGETQYF. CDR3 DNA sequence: TGTGCCAGCTGGGACAGGGTAGGGGAGACCCAGTACTTC.